Given below is one TCR beta chain in context. This record comes from a study of cytomegalovirus exposure and HLA in healthy donors. The PCR had 60 Vbeta and 13 Jbeta primers. TCRdb's table, derived via immunoSEQ multiplex PCR, lists solely in-frame clones and lacks some. The data hold around 170,000 clones, with less than 75% observed a single time. Germline CDR1 and CDR2: DFQATT and SNEGSKA (reference sequence). Trimming stripped 1 base from V and 5 bases from J, with 5 bases between. The CDR3 extends over 11 amino acids. This sequence was found in a girl aged 5-17 years in good health and CMV-seronegative. Sequenced: PBMCs. This rearrangement joins TRBV20-1 to TRBJ2-5; unclear D gene. CDR3 coding DNA: TGCAGTGCTAGAGTCGTTGAGACCCAGTACTTC. Translating gives CSARVVETQYF.